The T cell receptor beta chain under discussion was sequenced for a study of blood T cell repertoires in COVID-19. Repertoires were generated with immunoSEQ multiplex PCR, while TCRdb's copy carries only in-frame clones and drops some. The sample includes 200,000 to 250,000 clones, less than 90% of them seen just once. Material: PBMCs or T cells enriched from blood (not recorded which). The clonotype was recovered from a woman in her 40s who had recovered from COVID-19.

The chain's CDR3 is CASSLVGTSATDTQYF. The CDR3 nucleotides are TGTGCCAGCAGCTTAGTAGGGACTAGCGCCACAGATACGCAGTATTTT. The chain recombines TRBV7-2 with TRBJ2-3; 10 bases match TRBD2. Trimming cost V 1 base and J 2 bases; bases outside gene matches: 3. CDR3 length: 16 amino acids. Germline V CDR1 and CDR2: SGHTA, FQGNSA.